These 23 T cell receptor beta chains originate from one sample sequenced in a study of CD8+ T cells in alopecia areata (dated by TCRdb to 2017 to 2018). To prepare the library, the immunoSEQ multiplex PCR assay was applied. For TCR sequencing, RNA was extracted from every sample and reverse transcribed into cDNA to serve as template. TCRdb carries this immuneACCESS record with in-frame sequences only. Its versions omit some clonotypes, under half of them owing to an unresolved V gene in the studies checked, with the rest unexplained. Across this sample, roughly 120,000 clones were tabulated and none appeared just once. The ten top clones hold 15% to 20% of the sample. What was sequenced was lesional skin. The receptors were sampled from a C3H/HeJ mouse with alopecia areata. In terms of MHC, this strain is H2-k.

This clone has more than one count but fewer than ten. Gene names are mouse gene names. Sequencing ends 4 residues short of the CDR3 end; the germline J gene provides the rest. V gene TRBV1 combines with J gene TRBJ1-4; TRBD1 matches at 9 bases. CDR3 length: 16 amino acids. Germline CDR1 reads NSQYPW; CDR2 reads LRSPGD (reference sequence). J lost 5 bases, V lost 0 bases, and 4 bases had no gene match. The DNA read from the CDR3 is TGCACCTGCAGTGCAGATGAAGGACAGGGGAACGAA. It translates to CTCSADEGQGNE. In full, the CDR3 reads CTCSADEGQGNERLFF.

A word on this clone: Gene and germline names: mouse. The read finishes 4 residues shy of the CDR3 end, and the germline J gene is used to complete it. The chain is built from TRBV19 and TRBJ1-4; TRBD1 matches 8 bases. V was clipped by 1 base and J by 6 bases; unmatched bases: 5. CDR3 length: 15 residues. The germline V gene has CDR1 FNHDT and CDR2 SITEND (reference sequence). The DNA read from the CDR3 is TGTGCCAGCAGTATACGCAGGGGGCGCGACGAA. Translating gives CASSIRRGRDE. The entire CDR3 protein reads CASSIRRGRDERLFF.

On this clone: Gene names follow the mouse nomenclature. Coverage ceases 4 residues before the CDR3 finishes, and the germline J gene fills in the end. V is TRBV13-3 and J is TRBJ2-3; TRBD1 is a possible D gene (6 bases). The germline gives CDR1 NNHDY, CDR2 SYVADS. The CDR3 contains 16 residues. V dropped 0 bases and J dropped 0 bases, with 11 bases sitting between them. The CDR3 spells CASSDEDRSSAETLYF. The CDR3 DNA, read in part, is TGTGCCAGCAGTGATGAGGACAGATCTAGTGCAGAA.

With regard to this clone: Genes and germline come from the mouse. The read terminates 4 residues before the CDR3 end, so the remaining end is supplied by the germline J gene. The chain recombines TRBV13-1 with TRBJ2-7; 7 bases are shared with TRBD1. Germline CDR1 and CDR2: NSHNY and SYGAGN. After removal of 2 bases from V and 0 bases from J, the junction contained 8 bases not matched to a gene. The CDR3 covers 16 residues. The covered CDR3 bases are TGTGCCAGCAGTGAGATCCCGGACAGGAGCTCCTAT. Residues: CASSEIPDRSSY. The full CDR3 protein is CASSEIPDRSSYEQYF.

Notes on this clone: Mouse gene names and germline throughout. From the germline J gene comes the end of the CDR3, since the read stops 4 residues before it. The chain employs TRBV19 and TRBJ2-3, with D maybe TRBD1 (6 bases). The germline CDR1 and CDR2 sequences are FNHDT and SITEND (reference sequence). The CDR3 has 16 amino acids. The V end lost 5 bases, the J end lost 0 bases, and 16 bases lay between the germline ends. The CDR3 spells CASSRSGQPSAETLYF. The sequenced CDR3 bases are TGTGCCAGCAGCCGCTCGGGACAACCTAGTGCAGAA.

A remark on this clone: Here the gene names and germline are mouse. The covered CDR3 bases are TGTGCCAGCAGTCTGACTGGCCAAAACACCGGG. This sequence encodes CASSLTGQNTG. The complete CDR3 reads CASSLTGQNTGQLYF. The chain is built from TRBV13-3 and TRBJ2-2; D is perhaps TRBD2 (6 bases). The CDR3 goes on 4 residues after the read ends, and that part is filled in from the germline J gene. The CDR3 length is 15 residues. Germline V CDR1 and CDR2: NNHDY, SYVADS. V lost 4 bases and J lost 1, with 11 bases in between. The variable domain in full, with the rest retrieved from reference TRBV13-3 and TRBJ2-2, is EAAVTQSPRSKVAVTGGKVTLSCHQTNNHDYMYWYRQDTGHGLRLIHYSYVADSTEKGDIPDGYKASRPSQENFSLILELASLSQTAVYFCASSLTGQNTGQLYFGEGSKLTVL.

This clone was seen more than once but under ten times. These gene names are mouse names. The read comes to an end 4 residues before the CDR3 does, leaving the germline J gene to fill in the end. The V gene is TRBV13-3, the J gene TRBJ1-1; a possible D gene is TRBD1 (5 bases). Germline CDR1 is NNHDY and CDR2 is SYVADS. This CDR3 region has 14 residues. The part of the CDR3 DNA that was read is TGTGCCAGCAGTGATGCCGCCGAGGGGACA. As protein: CASSDAAEGT. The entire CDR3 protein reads CASSDAAEGTEVFF.

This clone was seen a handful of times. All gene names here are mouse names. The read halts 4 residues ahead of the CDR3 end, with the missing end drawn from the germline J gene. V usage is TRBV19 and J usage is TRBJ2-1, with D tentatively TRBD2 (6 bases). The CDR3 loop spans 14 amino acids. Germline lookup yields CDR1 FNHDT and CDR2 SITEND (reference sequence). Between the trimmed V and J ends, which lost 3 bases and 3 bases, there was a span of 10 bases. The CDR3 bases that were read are TGTGCCAGCAGTAACCTGGGGCCCTATGCT. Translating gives CASSNLGPYA. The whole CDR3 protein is CASSNLGPYAEQFF.

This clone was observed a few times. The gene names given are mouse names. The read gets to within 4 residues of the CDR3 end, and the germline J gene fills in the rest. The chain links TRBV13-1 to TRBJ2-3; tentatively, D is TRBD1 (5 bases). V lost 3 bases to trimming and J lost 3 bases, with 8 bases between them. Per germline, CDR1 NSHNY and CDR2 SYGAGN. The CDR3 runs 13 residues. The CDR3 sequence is CASSGRQAETLYF. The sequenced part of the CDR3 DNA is TGTGCCAGCAGTGGGAGACAGGCAGAA.

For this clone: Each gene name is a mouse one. The DNA read from the CDR3 is TGCACCTGCAGTGCAGATCTCGACAGGGCAAACACA. This sequence encodes CTCSADLDRANT. The whole CDR3 protein reads CTCSADLDRANTEVFF. This chain uses TRBV1 with TRBJ1-1; 7 nucleotides match TRBD1. The read halts 4 residues ahead of the CDR3 end, with the missing end drawn from the germline J gene. This CDR3 contains 16 residues. V was clipped by 0 bases and J by 0 bases; unmatched bases: 4. Germline values: CDR1 NSQYPW, CDR2 LRSPGD (reference sequence). The full variable domain, rest sourced from reference TRBV1 and TRBJ1-1, is VTLLEQNPRWRLVPRGQAVNLRCILKNSQYPWMSWYQQDLQKQLQWLFTLRSPGDKEVKSLPGADYLATRVTDTELRLQVANMSQGRTLYCTCSADLDRANTEVFFGKGTRLTVV.

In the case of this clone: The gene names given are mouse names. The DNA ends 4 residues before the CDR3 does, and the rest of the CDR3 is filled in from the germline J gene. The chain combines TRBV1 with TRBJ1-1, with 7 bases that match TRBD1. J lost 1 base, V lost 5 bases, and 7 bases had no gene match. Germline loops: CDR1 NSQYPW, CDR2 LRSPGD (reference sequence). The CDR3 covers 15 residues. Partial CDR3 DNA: TGCACCTGCAGTCCCGACAGGGTGAGAAACACA. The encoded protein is CTCSPDRVRNT. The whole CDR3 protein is CTCSPDRVRNTEVFF.

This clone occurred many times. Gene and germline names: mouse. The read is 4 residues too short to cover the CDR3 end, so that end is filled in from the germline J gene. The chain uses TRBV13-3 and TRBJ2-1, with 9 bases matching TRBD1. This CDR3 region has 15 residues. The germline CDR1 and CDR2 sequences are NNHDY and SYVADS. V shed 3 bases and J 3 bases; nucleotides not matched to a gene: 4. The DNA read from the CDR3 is TGTGCCAGCAGTGTTACAGGGGGCGGCTATGCT. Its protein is CASSVTGGGYA. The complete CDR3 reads CASSVTGGGYAEQFF.

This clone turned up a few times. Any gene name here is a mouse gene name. The CDR3 sequence: CASSQVYYAEQFF. The CDR3 bases that were read are TGTGCCAGCAGTCAAGTATACTATGCT. The chain couples TRBV19 to TRBJ2-1; D not resolved. Read data end 4 residues before the CDR3 end; the end is taken from the germline J gene. Trimming left V 4 bases short and J 2 bases short, with 7 bases between. The CDR3 consists of 13 residues. Germline V CDR1 and CDR2: FNHDT, SITEND (reference sequence).

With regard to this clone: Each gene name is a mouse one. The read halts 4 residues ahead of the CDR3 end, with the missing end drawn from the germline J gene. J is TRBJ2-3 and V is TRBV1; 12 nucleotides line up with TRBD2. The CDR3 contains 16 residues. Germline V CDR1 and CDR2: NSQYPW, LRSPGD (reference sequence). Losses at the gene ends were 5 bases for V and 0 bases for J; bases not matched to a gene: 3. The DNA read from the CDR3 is TGCACCTGCAGTTCGGGACTGGGGGGAAGTGCAGAA. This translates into CTCSSGLGGSAE. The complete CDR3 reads CTCSSGLGGSAETLYF.

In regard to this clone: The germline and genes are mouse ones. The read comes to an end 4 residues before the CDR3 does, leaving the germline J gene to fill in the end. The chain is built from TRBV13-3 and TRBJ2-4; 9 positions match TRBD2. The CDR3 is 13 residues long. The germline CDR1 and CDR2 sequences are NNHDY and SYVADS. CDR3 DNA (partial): TGTGCCAGCAGAGACTGGGGGCGAAAC. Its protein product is CASRDWGRN. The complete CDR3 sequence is CASRDWGRNTLYF.

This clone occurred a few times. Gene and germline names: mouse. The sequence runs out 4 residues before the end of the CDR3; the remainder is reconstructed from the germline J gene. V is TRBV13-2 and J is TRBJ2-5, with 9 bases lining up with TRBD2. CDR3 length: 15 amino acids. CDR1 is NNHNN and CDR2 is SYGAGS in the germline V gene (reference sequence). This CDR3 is CASGDDWGEADTQYF. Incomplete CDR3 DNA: TGTGCCAGCGGTGATGACTGGGGGGAAGCAGAC.

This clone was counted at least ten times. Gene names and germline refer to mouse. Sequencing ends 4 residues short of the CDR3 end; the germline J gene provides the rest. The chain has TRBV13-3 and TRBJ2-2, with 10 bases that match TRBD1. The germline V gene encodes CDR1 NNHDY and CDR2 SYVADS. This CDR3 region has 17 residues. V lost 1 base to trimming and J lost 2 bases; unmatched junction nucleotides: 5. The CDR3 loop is CASSDPRDRGNTGQLYF. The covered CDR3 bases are TGTGCCAGCAGTGATCCCCGGGACAGGGGCAACACCGGG.

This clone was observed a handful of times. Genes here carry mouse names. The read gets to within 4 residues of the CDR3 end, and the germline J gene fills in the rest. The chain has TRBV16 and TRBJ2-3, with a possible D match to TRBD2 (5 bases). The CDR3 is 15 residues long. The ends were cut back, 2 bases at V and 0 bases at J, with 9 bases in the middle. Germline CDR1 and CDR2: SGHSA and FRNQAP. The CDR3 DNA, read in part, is TGTGCAAGCAGCTTATCCCCTGGGAGTGCAGAA. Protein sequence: CASSLSPGSAE. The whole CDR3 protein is CASSLSPGSAETLYF.

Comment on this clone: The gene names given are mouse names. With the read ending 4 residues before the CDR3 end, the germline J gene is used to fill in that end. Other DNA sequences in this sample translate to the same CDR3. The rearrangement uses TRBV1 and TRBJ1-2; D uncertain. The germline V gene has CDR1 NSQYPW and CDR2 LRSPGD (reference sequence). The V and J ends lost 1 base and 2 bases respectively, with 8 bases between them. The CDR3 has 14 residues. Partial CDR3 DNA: TGCACCTGCAGTGCAGTAGGTCAGAACTCC. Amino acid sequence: CTCSAVGQNS. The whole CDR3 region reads CTCSAVGQNSDYTF.

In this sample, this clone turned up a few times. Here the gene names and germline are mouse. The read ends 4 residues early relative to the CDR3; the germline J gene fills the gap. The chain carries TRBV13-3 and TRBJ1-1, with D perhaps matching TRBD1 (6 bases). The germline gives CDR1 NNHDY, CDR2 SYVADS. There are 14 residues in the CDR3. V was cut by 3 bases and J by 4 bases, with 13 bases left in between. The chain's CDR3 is CASSGGRGGTEVFF. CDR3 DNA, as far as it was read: TGTGCCAGCAGTGGGGGCAGGGGAGGCACA.

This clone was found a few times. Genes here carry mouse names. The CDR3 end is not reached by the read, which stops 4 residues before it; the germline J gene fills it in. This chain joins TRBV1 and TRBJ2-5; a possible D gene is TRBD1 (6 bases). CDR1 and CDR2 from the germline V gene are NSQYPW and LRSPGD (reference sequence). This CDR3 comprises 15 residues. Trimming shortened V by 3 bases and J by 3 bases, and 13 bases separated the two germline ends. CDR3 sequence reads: CTCSALPGQQDTQYF. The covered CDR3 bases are TGCACCTGCAGTGCCCTACCGGGACAACAAGAC.

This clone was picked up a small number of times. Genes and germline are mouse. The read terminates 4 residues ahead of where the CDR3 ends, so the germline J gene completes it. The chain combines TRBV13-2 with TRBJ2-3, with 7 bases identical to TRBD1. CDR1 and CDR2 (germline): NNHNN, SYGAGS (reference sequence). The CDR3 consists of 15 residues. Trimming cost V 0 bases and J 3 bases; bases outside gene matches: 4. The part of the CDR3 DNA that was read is TGTGCCAGCGGTGATGAACAGGGGTGGGCAGAA. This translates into CASGDEQGWAE. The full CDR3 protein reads CASGDEQGWAETLYF.

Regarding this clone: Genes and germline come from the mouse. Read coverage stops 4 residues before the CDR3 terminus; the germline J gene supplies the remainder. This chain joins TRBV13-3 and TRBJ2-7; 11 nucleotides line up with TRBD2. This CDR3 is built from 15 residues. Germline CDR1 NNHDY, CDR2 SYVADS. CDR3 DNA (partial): TGTGCCAGCAGTGATAGACTGGGGGGGAAGGAT. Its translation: CASSDRLGGKD. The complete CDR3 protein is CASSDRLGGKDEQYF.